The clone carrying this T cell receptor beta chain was seen repeatedly, ten times or more. The data stem from a study of identical twins' blood T cells. Trimming left V 2 bases short and J 3 bases short, with 8 bases between. The CDR3 consists of 13 residues. The germline V gene has CDR1 SQVTM and CDR2 ANQGSEA. TCRdb redid the calling of the 5' RACE reads with MiXCR, one entry per CDR3 protein. Of 300,000 to 400,000 distinct CDR3 sequences listed, roughly 30% are singletons. The TCR sequence derives from a woman between 18 and 50 years old in good health. The J gene is TRBJ1-5, the V gene TRBV29-1; TRBD1 might be the D (6 bases). The sample was PBMCs. The CDR3 region has the DNA TGCAGCGTTGAAACAGGGTTCAATCAGCCCCAGCATTTT. This codes for CSVETGFNQPQHF.